This paragraph reports one T cell receptor beta chain. Its antigen is as yet unknown. The data were obtained in a study of cytomegalovirus exposure and HLA in healthy donors. Study outcomes and limitations: Only CMV serostatus was available as immune exposure information.

PCR primers comprised 60 Vbeta and 13 Jbeta primers. Using immunoSEQ multiplex PCR, the repertoire was profiled, and TCRdb retains in-frame clones only, with some absent. The sample consists of under 200,000 clones, roughly four fifths of them appearing once. CDR1 is SGHDT and CDR2 is YYEEEE in the germline V gene. CDR3 length: 13 amino acids. Sequenced: PBMCs. The TCR originated in a man aged 45-65 years in good health and CMV-seropositive. The rearrangement links TRBV5-6 to TRBJ1-3; D unresolved. The closer fit of TRBJ2-2 to the DNA end suggests the J call may be wrong. The CDR3 protein is CASSSQNTGELFF. In nucleotides, the CDR3 is TGTGCCAGCAGTTCGCAAAACACCGGGGAGCTGTTTTTT.